This T cell receptor beta chain was documented in a study of technical replicates of blood from a handful of donors. J gave up 5 bases and V 5 bases, and 5 bases lay outside the gene matches. This CDR3 comprises 15 residues. In germline, CDR1 is SEHNR, CDR2 FQNEAQ (reference sequence). Produced via immunoSEQ multiplex PCR; TCRdb's table is partial and in-frame only. The table records roughly 81,000 clones, approximately 86% of them present only once. The chain has TRBV7-9 and TRBJ2-7; TRBD2 agrees at 14 bases. The receptor's source is a human donor in good health. Some clones in this sample may be carry-over from other donors' samples. What was sequenced was PBMCs. CDR3: CASSRGLAGAHEQYF. The CDR3 nucleotides are TGTGCCAGCAGCCGGGGACTAGCGGGAGCCCACGAGCAGTACTTC.